This is a list of T cell receptor beta chains from one sample in a study of response to subunit inactivated influenza vaccine. TCRdb itself ran the RT-PCR reads through MiXCR, one entry per CDR3 protein. The sample has over 450,000 distinct CDR3 sequences; around 13% are singletons. Sample: PBMCs from blood, taken around seven weeks after vaccination. The source is a man aged 50 to 60 who received an inactivated influenza vaccine. CDR3s include the opening cysteine and the closing phenylalanine or tryptophan. The D gene is left open where the match is weak. Clone size is not always given. Where it is, it says once, few, many or a class for expanded clones.

clone_size	v_call	d_call	j_call	cdr3_nt	cdr3_aa
NA	TRBV20-1	NA	TRBJ2-7	TGCAGTGCTCCCGGTCCGAGACAGATCTTCCACGAGCAGTACTTC	CSAPGPRQIFHEQYF
few	TRBV6-1	NA	TRBJ1-3	TGTGCCAGCAGAGATGTTAACTCTGGAAACACCATATATTTT	CASRDVNSGNTIYF
many	TRBV7-9	NA	TRBJ1-5	TGTGCCAGCAGCCGTGAAGGGGGGGCAGATAGCAATCAGCCCCAGCATTTT	CASSREGGADSNQPQHF
few	TRBV20-1	NA	TRBJ2-5	TGCAGTGCCGTGGCGCCGGGTTTGACCCAGTACTTC	CSAVAPGLTQYF
NA	TRBV6-1	NA	TRBJ2-3	TGTGCCAGCAGCTCCTGGACTTTTTCCAGCACAGATACGCAGTATTTT	CASSSWTFSSTDTQYF
NA	TRBV7-2	NA	TRBJ2-5	TGTGCCAGCAGCTACTGGATGGTTATAGAGACCCAGTACTTC	CASSYWMVIETQYF
few	TRBV5-8	TRBD2	TRBJ2-3	TGTGCCAGCAGCAATCTAGGGAAGACTAGCGGGGGCCATACGCAGTATTTT	CASSNLGKTSGGHTQYF
few	TRBV6-6	NA	TRBJ2-1	TGTGCCAGCAGTTCCCCGGGTGAGCAGTTCTTC	CASSSPGEQFF
NA	TRBV10-1	TRBD2	TRBJ2-1	TGCGCCAGCAGTCCGGGACTACACTACAATGAGCAGTTCTTC	CASSPGLHYNEQFF
NA	TRBV20-1	NA	TRBJ2-3	TGCAGTCCGACAGGAGCACAGGATACGCAGTATTTT	CSPTGAQDTQYF
NA	TRBV6-1	TRBD1	TRBJ1-1	TGTGCCAGCACCCTCGGGACAGGGGTCACTGAAGCTTTCTTT	CASTLGTGVTEAFF
NA	TRBV12-3/TRBV12-4	TRBD1	TRBJ1-2	TGTGCCAGCAGGGAAAGACAGGGGGGAGGCTACACCTTC	CASRERQGGGYTF
many	TRBV5-1	NA	TRBJ2-5	TGCGCCAGCAGCTTAATACCACAGGGCCAAGAGACCCAGTACTTC	CASSLIPQGQETQYF
once	TRBV20-1	TRBD2	TRBJ2-5	TGCAGTGCTTGCCGAGAGCGGGGGGGCTCGGAGACCCAGTACTTC	CSACRERGGSETQYF
few	TRBV5-1	NA	TRBJ2-1	TGCGCCAGCAGCCGACAGGCGAACTCCTACAATGAGCAGTTCTTC	CASSRQANSYNEQFF
few	TRBV6-5	NA	TRBJ1-1	TGTGCCAGCAATTTCCGGGGTAAAGCTTTCTTT	CASNFRGKAFF
few	TRBV5-4	TRBD1	TRBJ1-3	TGTGCCAGCAGCCAAGACAGGGCTCTTGGAAACACCATATATTTT	CASSQDRALGNTIYF
many	TRBV12-3/TRBV12-4	NA	TRBJ2-3	TGTGCCAGCAGACCTTCAGGAAGCACAGATACGCAGTATTTT	CASRPSGSTDTQYF
many	TRBV5-1	TRBD2	TRBJ2-1	TGCGCCAGCAGCTTGTTAAGCGGGGGGGCGGATGAGCAGTTCTTC	CASSLLSGGADEQFF
NA	TRBV20-1	NA	TRBJ1-5	TGCAGTGCTAGAGAGGCTTCTGGCAATCAGCCCCAGCATTTT	CSAREASGNQPQHF
many	TRBV27	NA	TRBJ2-2	TGTGCCACCTTGAACACCGGGGAGCTGTTTTTT	CATLNTGELFF
NA	TRBV30	TRBD2	TRBJ2-3	TGTGCCTGGAGGGCCGGGGGGGCCACAGATACGCAGTATTTT	CAWRAGGATDTQYF
many	TRBV12-3/TRBV12-4	NA	TRBJ2-2	TGTGCCAGCAGTTTAAGGACGGCGAACACCGGGGAGCTGTTTTTT	CASSLRTANTGELFF
few	TRBV20-1	NA	TRBJ2-7	TGCAGTGCTAGAGATCTCAGGGACACCACCTACGAGCAGTACTTC	CSARDLRDTTYEQYF
NA	TRBV5-1	NA	TRBJ2-3	TGCGCCAGCATAGCGACAGAAGGAGGAGATACGCAGTATTTT	CASIATEGGDTQYF
many	TRBV7-9	NA	TRBJ2-1	TGTGCCAGCAGCTTAGGGCTAGCGCATGAGCAGTTCTTC	CASSLGLAHEQFF
NA	TRBV10-3	NA	TRBJ2-7	TGTGCCATCAGCCGCATTCGGACTACCGGGGGATACGAGCAGTACTTC	CAISRIRTTGGYEQYF
few	TRBV9	TRBD2	TRBJ2-2	TGTGCCAGCAGCGGGCGACTAGCGGGAGTTTCCGGGGAGCTGTTTTTT	CASSGRLAGVSGELFF
NA	TRBV11-2	TRBD2	TRBJ2-1	TGTGCCAGCAGCTTAAGTCCCCTAGCGGGAGTACCCGCCTACAATGAGCAGTTCTTC	CASSLSPLAGVPAYNEQFF
few	TRBV12-3/TRBV12-4	TRBD2	TRBJ2-1	TGTGCCAGCACCCGGACTAGTTCCAATGAGCAGTTCTTC	CASTRTSSNEQFF
NA	TRBV4-2	NA	TRBJ2-7	TGTGCCAGCAGCCATATTGACTCAAGCTCCTACGAGCAGTACTTC	CASSHIDSSSYEQYF
many	TRBV20-1	TRBD1	TRBJ2-2	TGCAGTGCTAGAGATGGCGACAGGGGGCACAGCACCGGGGAGCTGTTTTTT	CSARDGDRGHSTGELFF
NA	TRBV6-2/TRBV6-3	NA	TRBJ2-7	TGTGCCAGCAGTATGCGACAGTCCTACGAGCAGTACTTC	CASSMRQSYEQYF
few	TRBV7-2	TRBD1	TRBJ1-6	TGTGCCAGCAGCTTGGGGACAGGGTGGGGTGCCCATTCACCCCTCCACTTT	CASSLGTGWGAHSPLHF
many	TRBV20-1	TRBD2	TRBJ2-5	TGCAGTGCTAGAGAACCCCCACCGGGAGGAAACCAAGAGACCCAGTACTTC	CSAREPPPGGNQETQYF